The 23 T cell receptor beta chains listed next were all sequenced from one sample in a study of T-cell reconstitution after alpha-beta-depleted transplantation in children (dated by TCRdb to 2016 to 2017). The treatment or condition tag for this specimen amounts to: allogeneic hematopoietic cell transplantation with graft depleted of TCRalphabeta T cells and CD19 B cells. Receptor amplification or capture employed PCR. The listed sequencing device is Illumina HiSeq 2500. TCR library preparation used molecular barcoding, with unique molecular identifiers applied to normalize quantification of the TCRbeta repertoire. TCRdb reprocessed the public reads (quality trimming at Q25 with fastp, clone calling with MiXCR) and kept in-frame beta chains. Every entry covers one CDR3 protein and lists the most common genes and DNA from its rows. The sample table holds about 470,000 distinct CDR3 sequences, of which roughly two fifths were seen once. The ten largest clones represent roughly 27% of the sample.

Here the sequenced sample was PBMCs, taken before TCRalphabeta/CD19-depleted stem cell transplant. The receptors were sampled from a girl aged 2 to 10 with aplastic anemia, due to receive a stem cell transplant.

CDR3 sequence (DNA): TGTGCCAGCAGTTACTCGAGAAGCGGGGCCTACAATGAGCAGTTCTTC. Amino acid sequence: CASSYSRSGAYNEQFF. This sequence joins TRBV6-2 or TRBV6-3 and TRBJ2-1; 7 nucleotides line up with TRBD2. The CDR3 runs to 16 residues. The V gene's germline CDR1 is MNHEY and CDR2 SVGEGT. The V and J ends lost 0 bases and 2 bases, in that order; junction bases with no gene match: 4.

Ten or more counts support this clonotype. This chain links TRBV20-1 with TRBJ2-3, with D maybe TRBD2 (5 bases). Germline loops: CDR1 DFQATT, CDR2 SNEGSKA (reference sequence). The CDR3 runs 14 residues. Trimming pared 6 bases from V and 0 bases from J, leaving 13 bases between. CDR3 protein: CSAGGGASTDTQYF. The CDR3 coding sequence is TGCAGTGCCGGAGGAGGCGCTAGCACAGATACGCAGTATTTT.

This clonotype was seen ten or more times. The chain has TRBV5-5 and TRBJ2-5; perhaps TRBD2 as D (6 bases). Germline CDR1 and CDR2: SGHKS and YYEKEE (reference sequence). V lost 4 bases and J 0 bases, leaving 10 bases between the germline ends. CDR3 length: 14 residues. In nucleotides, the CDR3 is TGTGCCAGCAGCCCTCGGGGGTACCAAGAGACCCAGTACTTC. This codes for CASSPRGYQETQYF.

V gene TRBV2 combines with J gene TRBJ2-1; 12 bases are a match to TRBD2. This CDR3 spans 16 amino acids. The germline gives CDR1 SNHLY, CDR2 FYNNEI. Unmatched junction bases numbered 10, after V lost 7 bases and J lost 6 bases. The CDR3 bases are TGTGCCAGCACGACTAGCGGGAGACGAGTTTCCAATGAGCAGTTCTTC. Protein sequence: CASTTSGRRVSNEQFF.

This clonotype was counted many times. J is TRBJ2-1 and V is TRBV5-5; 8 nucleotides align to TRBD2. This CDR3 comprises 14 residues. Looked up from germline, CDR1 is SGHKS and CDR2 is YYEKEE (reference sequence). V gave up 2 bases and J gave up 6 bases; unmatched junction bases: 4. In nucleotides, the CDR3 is TGTGCCAGCAGCTTCGTTAGCGGGGTCAATGAGCAGTTCTTC. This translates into CASSFVSGVNEQFF.

This CDR3 is CASRPLAGGVYEQYF. For the CDR3, the DNA is TGTGCCAGCAGGCCACTAGCGGGAGGAGTATACGAGCAGTACTTC. The rearrangement joins TRBV6-2 or TRBV6-3 to TRBJ2-7; TRBD2 matches at 12 bases. CDR1 MNHEY and CDR2 SVGEGT come from the germline V gene. Trimming took 6 bases from V and 4 from J; bases not matched to a gene: 7. This CDR3 has 15 residues.

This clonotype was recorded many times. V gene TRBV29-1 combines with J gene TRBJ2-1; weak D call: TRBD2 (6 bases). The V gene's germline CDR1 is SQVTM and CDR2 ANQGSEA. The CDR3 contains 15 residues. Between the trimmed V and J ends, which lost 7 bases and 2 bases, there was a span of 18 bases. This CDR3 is CSASPPAGAYNEQFF. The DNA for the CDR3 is TGCAGCGCTAGCCCCCCAGCGGGTGCCTACAATGAGCAGTTCTTC.

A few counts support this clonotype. CDR3 sequence reads: CASSVPSGGSYNEQFF. The CDR3 DNA reads TGTGCCAGCAGCGTCCCTAGCGGGGGAAGTTACAATGAGCAGTTCTTC. V is TRBV7-9 and J is TRBJ2-1, with 10 positions matching TRBD2. Germline V gene lookup returns CDR1 SEHNR and CDR2 FQNEAQ (reference sequence). The CDR3 runs 16 residues. Losses at the gene ends were 5 bases for V and 4 bases for J; bases not matched to a gene: 8. The whole variable domain, remainder taken from reference TRBV7-9 and TRBJ2-1, is DTGVSQNPRHKITKRGQNVTFRCDPISEHNRLYWYRQTLGQGPEFLTYFQNEAQLEKSRLLSDRFSAERPKGSFSTLEIQRTEQGDSAMYLCASSVPSGGSYNEQFFGPGTRLTVL.

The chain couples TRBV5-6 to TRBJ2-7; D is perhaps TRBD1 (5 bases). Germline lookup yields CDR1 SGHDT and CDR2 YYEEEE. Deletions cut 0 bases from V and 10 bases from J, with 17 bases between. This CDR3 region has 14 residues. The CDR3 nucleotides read TGTGCCAGCAGCTTGGGGGGCAGCTTACGAGAACAGTACTTC. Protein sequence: CASSLGGSLREQYF. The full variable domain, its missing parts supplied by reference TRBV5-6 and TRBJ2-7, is DAGVTQSPTHLIKTRGQQVTLRCSPKSGHDTVSWYQQALGQGPQFIFQYYEEEERQRGNFPDRFSGHQFPNYSSELNVNALLLGDSALYLCASSLGGSLREQYFGPGTRLTVT.

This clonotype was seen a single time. The CDR3 protein is CASSQSGYEQYF. CDR3 coding DNA: TGTGCCAGCTCTCAATCCGGATACGAGCAGTACTTC. The V and J genes are TRBV18 and TRBJ2-7; D not resolved. Trimming took off 6 bases at V and 4 bases at J, with 10 bases between the two ends. The CDR3 length is 12 residues. Germline V gene sequence: CDR1 KGHSH, CDR2 LQKENI.

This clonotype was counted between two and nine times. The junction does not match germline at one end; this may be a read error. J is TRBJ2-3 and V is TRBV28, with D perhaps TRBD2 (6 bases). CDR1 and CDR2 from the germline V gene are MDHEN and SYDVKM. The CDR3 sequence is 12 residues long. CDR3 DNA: TGTGCCAGCAGTTTACCCGGGAGACTCGGTAATTTT. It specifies CASSLPGRLGNF.

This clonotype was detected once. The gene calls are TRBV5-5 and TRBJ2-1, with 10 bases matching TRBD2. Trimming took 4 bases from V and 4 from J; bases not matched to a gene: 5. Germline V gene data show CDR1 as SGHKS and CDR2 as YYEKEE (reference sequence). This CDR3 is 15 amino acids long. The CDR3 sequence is CASSGTSGAYNEQFF. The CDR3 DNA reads TGTGCCAGCAGCGGTACTAGCGGGGCTTACAATGAGCAGTTCTTC. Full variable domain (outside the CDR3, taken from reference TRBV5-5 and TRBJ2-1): DAGVTQSPTHLIKTRGQQVTLRCSPISGHKSVSWYQQVLGQGPQFIFQYYEKEERGRGNFPDRFSARQFPNYSSELNVNALLLGDSALYLCASSGTSGAYNEQFFGPGTRLTVL.

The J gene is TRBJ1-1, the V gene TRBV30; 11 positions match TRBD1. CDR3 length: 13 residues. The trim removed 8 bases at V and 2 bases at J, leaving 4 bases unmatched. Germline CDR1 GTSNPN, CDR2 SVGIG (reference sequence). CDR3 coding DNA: TGTGCCCGTGGGACAGGGGGAAACACTGAAGCTTTCTTT. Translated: CARGTGGNTEAFF.

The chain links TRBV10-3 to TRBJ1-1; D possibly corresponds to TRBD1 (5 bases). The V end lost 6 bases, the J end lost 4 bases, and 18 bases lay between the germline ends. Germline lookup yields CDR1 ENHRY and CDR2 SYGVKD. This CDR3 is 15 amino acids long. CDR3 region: CAISTLFLGGTEAFF. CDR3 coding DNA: TGTGCCATCAGCACCCTCTTTTTGGGGGGCACTGAAGCTTTCTTT.

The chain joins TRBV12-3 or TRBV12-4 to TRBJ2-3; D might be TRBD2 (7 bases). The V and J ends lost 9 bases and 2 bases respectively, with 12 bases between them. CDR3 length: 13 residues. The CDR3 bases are TGTGCCAGTGCGGGGGCGATCACAGATACGCAGTATTTT. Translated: CASAGAITDTQYF.

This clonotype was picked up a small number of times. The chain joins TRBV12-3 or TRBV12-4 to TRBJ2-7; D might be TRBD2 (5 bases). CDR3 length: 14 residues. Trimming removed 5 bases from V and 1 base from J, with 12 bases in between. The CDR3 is CASSPAVRSYEQYF. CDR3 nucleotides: TGTGCCAGCAGTCCAGCGGTTCGTTCCTACGAGCAGTACTTC.

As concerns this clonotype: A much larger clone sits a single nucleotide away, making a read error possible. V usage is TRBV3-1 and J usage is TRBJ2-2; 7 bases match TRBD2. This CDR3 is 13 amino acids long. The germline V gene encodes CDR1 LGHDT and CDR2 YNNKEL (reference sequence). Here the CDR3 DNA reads TGTGCCAGCAGCCGGGACTACACCGGGGGGCTGTTTTTT. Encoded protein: CASSRDYTGGLFF. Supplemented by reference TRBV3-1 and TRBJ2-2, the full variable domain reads DTAVSQTPKYLVTQMGNDKSIKCEQNLGHDTMYWYKQDSKKFLKIMFSYNNKELIINETVPNRFSPKSPDKAHLNLHINSLELGDSAVYFCASSRDYTGGLFFGEGSRLTVL.

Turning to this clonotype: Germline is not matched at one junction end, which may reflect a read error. This chain's CDR3 is CASSPGGIF. The CDR3 DNA reads as TGTGCCAGCAGCCCAGGGGGGATCTTC. The chain uses TRBV12-3 or TRBV12-4 and TRBJ2-1; perhaps TRBD1 as D (7 bases). The CDR3 loop spans 9 amino acids.

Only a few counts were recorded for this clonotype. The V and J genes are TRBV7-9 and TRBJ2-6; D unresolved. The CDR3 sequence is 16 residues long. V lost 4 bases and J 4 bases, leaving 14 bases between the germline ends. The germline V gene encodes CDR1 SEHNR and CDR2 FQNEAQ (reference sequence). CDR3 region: CASSSSPVEGANVLTF. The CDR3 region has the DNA TGTGCCAGCAGCTCCTCCCCCGTGGAGGGGGCCAACGTCCTGACTTTC.

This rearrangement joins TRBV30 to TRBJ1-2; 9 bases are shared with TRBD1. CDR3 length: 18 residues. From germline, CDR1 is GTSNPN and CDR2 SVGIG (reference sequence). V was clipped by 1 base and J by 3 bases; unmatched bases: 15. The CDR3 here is CAWSGDSGTGILYYGYTF. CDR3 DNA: TGTGCCTGGAGTGGCGACTCCGGGACAGGGATACTGTACTATGGCTACACCTTC.

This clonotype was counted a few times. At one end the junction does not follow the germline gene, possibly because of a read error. The CDR3 is CSSHFSGKMEDTQYF. The CDR3 DNA follows: TGTTCCAGCCATTTTAGCGGGAAAATGGAAGATACGCAGTATTTT. The chain uses TRBV5-4 and TRBJ2-3; 8 bases agree with TRBD2. Germline V CDR1 and CDR2: SGHNT, YYREEE (reference sequence). The CDR3 is made up of 15 amino acids.

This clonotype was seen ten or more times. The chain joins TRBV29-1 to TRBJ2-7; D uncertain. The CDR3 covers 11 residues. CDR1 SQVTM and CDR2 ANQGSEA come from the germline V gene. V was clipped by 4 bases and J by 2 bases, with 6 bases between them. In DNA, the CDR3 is TGCAGCGTTGGCTTTGCCTACGAGCAGTACTTC. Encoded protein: CSVGFAYEQYF.

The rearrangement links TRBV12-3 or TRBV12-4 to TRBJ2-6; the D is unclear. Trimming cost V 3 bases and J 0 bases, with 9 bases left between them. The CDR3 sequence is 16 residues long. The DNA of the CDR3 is TGTGCCAGCAGTTTCGACCGACACTCTGGGGCCAACGTCCTGACTTTC. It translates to CASSFDRHSGANVLTF.